A selection of T cell receptor beta chains follows, all from one sample in a study of cytomegalovirus exposure and HLA in healthy donors. Measured with immunoSEQ multiplex PCR; TCRdb has only the in-frame clones, and not every one. Among under 200,000 clones listed, under 85% were seen once. Source material: PBMCs. All receptors derive from a female donor in good health and CMV-seronegative. CDR3s include the opening cysteine and the closing phenylalanine or tryptophan. D genes are given only for firm matches. Clone size is given for some rows only: seen once, a few or many times, or a class if the clone is expanded.

V gene	J gene	clone size	D gene	CDR3 protein	CDR3 DNA
TRBV2	TRBJ2-4	NA	NA	CASTRQDLAKNIQYF	TGTGCCAGCACCAGACAGGACTTAGCCAAAAACATTCAGTACTTC
TRBV30	TRBJ2-7	NA	TRBD1	CAWSPQGAGYEQYF	TGTGCCTGGAGTCCACAGGGGGCGGGGTACGAGCAGTACTTC
TRBV7-9	TRBJ1-1	NA	NA	CASSLVGLQNTEAFF	TGTGCCAGCAGCTTAGTAGGTCTACAGAACACTGAGGCTTTCTTT
TRBV7-9	TRBJ2-7	NA	NA	CSSSPDWSEQYF	TGTTCCAGCAGCCCCGATTGGAGCGAGCAGTACTTC
TRBV13	TRBJ1-1	few	TRBD1	CASSLVGPGGTEAFF	TGTGCCAGCAGCTTAGTGGGCCCAGGGGGGACTGAAGCTTTCTTT
TRBV5-4	TRBJ2-2	NA	NA	CASSPHGGNTGELFF	TGTGCCAGCAGCCCCCACGGGGGGAACACCGGGGAGCTGTTTTTT
TRBV7-9	TRBJ1-4	NA	NA	CASSLARGRKLFF	TGTGCCAGCAGCTTAGCGAGGGGGAGAAAACTGTTTTTT
TRBV7-7	TRBJ2-5	NA	NA	CASRSEGETQYF	TGTGCCAGCAGATCCGAGGGAGAGACCCAGTACTTC
TRBV7-3	TRBJ2-1	once	TRBD2	CASSLLAGHYNEQFF	TGTGCCAGCAGCCTTCTAGCGGGACACTACAATGAGCAGTTCTTC
TRBV11-2	TRBJ2-5	NA	NA	CASSLRGGETQYF	TGTGCCAGCAGCTTAAGGGGGGGAGAGACCCAGTACTTC
TRBV28	TRBJ2-6	NA	NA	CATLGQMSSGANVLTF	TGTGCCACTCTGGGACAAATGAGCTCTGGGGCCAACGTCCTGACTTTC
TRBV7-8	TRBJ1-4	NA	NA	CASSLLPRTTNEKLFF	TGTGCCAGCAGCTTGCTTCCGCGGACAACTAATGAAAAACTGTTTTTT
TRBV7-6	TRBJ2-5	few	TRBD1	CASSSTGPETQYF	TGTGCCAGCAGCTCGACAGGGCCTGAGACCCAGTACTTC
TRBV28	TRBJ2-5	NA	NA	CASREQGVETQYF	TGTGCCAGCAGGGAACAGGGAGTGGAGACCCAGTACTTC
TRBV7-9	TRBJ1-5	NA	NA	CASSPFSNQPQHF	TGTGCCAGCAGCCCGTTTAGCAATCAGCCCCAGCATTTT
TRBV19	TRBJ1-1	once	TRBD1	CASSWDREGTEAFF	TGTGCCAGTAGTTGGGACAGGGAAGGCACTGAAGCTTTCTTT
TRBV5-4	TRBJ2-5	once	TRBD2	CASSSTQRGAQEQYF	TGTGCCAGCAGCTCTACTCAGCGGGGGGCTCAAGAGCAGTACTTC
TRBV4-1	TRBJ1-5	NA	TRBD1	CASSQDRDNQPQHF	TGCGCCAGCAGCCAGGACAGGGACAATCAGCCCCAGCATTTT
TRBV9	TRBJ1-1	few	NA	CASSPQDPNTEAFF	TGTGCCAGCAGCCCACAGGACCCGAACACTGAAGCTTTCTTT
TRBV10-1	TRBJ2-7	NA	NA	CASSDFHEQYF	TGCGCCAGCAGTGACTTTCACGAGCAGTACTTC
TRBV10-3	TRBJ2-7	few	TRBD1	CAISEIPGQAYEQYF	TGTGCCATCAGTGAAATACCGGGACAGGCCTACGAGCAGTACTTC
TRBV5-1	TRBJ1-6	NA	NA	CASSLTAQGINSPLHF	TGCGCCAGCAGCTTAACAGCACAGGGAATTAATTCACCCCTCCACTTT
TRBV5-4	TRBJ2-1	few	NA	CASSLDGGNTNEQFF	TGTGCCAGCAGCTTGGATGGAGGGAACACCAATGAGCAGTTCTTC
TRBV28	TRBJ2-7	NA	NA	CASSAGNEQYF	TGTGCCAGCAGTGCCGGGAACGAGCAGTACTTC
TRBV7-2	TRBJ1-5	NA	NA	CASKTGGTNQPQHF	TGTGCCAGCAAGACGGGGGGCACCAATCAGCCCCAGCATTTT
TRBV6-6	TRBJ1-1	few	NA	CASSDRSGRNTEAFF	TGTGCCAGCAGTGACAGGTCCGGAAGGAACACTGAAGCTTTCTTT
TRBV7-3	TRBJ1-2	NA	NA	CASSPRDFSGETNYGYTF	TGTGCCAGCAGCCCGAGGGACTTTTCGGGAGAGACTAACTATGGCTACACCTTC
TRBV6-5	TRBJ1-1	once	TRBD1	CASSYRGLNTEAFF	TGTGCCAGCAGTTACAGGGGGCTGAACACTGAAGCTTTCTTT
TRBV19	TRBJ2-7	NA	NA	CASSIGQGAYEQYF	TGTGCCAGTAGTATAGGTCAGGGTGCGTACGAGCAGTACTTC
TRBV5-6	TRBJ1-1	NA	NA	CASSLVGRTEAFF	TGTGCCAGCAGCTTAGTAGGGAGGACTGAAGCTTTCTTT
TRBV7-9	TRBJ1-1	NA	NA	CASSLRGNPEAFF	TGTGCCAGCAGCTTAAGGGGGAACCCTGAAGCTTTCTTT
TRBV29-1	TRBJ1-2	NA	TRBD1	CSGGQGDYGYTF	TGCAGCGGTGGACAGGGTGACTATGGCTACACCTTC
TRBV19	TRBJ2-7	few	TRBD2	CASNPSGVTYEQYF	TGTGCCAGTAACCCTAGCGGGGTAACCTACGAGCAGTACTTC
TRBV6-5	TRBJ2-1	NA	TRBD2	CASSYRTSSYNEQFF	TGTGCCAGCAGTTACAGGACTAGCTCCTACAATGAGCAGTTCTTC
TRBV7-6	TRBJ1-6	NA	NA	CASSLELSDSPLHF	TGTGCCAGCAGCTTAGAACTCTCGGATTCACCCCTCCACTTT
TRBV6-6	TRBJ1-5	NA	NA	CASSYSRRAPPAPQHF	TGTGCCAGCAGTTACTCCCGCAGGGCGCCCCCCGCGCCCCAGCATTTT
TRBV28	TRBJ2-1	NA	NA	CASSFPGRSLSSYNEQFF	TGTGCCAGCAGTTTCCCAGGTCGCTCCCTGAGCTCCTACAATGAGCAGTTCTTC
TRBV5-1	TRBJ2-3	NA	TRBD2	CASSMAGEGTDTQYF	TGCGCCAGCAGCATGGCGGGAGAAGGCACAGATACGCAGTATTTT
TRBV14	TRBJ2-1	NA	NA	CASSQDWPTGLFF	TGTGCCAGCAGCCAAGATTGGCCCACAGGGCTGTTCTTC
TRBV25-1	TRBJ2-5	NA	NA	CASSDAVLGRQQYF	TGTGCCAGCAGTGATGCTGTGCTGGGCCGGCAGCAGTACTTC
TRBV28	TRBJ1-2	NA	TRBD1	CASSLADRGDRGYTF	TGTGCCAGCAGTTTAGCCGACAGGGGGGATCGGGGCTACACCTTC
TRBV2	TRBJ1-1	NA	NA	CASSDMGTRTEAFF	TGTGCCAGCAGTGACATGGGGACAAGGACTGAAGCTTTCTTT
TRBV6-5	TRBJ2-7	NA	NA	CASSYSAILDEQYF	TGTGCCAGCAGTTACTCGGCCATTCTGGACGAGCAGTACTTC
TRBV10-1	TRBJ1-1	NA	TRBD1	CASSESNRGNTEAFF	TGCGCCAGCAGTGAGTCTAACAGGGGGAACACTGAAGCTTTCTTT